This record looks at one T cell receptor (beta chain) sequence and its context. This entry belongs to a study of technical replicates of blood from several donors. The table came from immunoSEQ multiplex PCR; TCRdb's copy has only in-frame clones and leaves some out. The table records about 58,000 clones, roughly 89% of them present only once. The ends were cut back, 0 bases at V and 7 bases at J, with 10 bases in the middle. From germline, CDR1 is LNHNV and CDR2 YYDKDF (reference sequence). CDR3 length equals 14 residues. The chain is built from TRBV15 and TRBJ2-1; D is possibly TRBD2 (5 bases). Sequencing used PBMCs. The TCR originated in a human donor in good health. Some clones in this sample may be carry-over from other donors' samples. The CDR3 loop reads CATSRDQEGNEQFF. The CDR3 DNA follows: TGTGCCACCAGCAGAGATCAAGAGGGTAATGAGCAGTTCTTC.